Listed below are T cell receptor beta chains from one sample, sequenced in a study of blood T cell repertoires in COVID-19. Libraries were prepared by immunoSEQ multiplex PCR; TCRdb keeps only in-frame clonotypes and omits some of them. The top ten hold approximately 1.5% of the sample, which has about 300,000 clones, roughly 83% seen once. The source material was peripheral blood. All receptors come from a woman aged 50 to 60 with acute or convalescent COVID-19. The CDR3 runs from the conserved cysteine through the conserved F or W. Fields, in order: D gene, J gene, CDR3 length, V gene, clone size, CDR3 DNA, CDR3 protein. D genes are given only for firm matches. Some rows mark clone size as missing; the rest say once, few, many or name a class of expanded clone.

TRBD1 | TRBJ2-3 | 14 | TRBV5-1 | NA | TGCGCCAGCAGCTCCGGACAGGGCACAGATACGCAGTATTTT | CASSSGQGTDTQYF
TRBD2 | TRBJ2-1 | 17 | TRBV4-2 | NA | TGTGCCAGCAGCCAACGGACTAGCGGGGGGTTTCAAAATGAGCAGTTCTTC | CASSQRTSGGFQNEQFF
NA | TRBJ1-5 | 13 | TRBV30 | few | TGTGCCTGGAGTCGGGAAAGCGGTCAGCCCCAGCATTTT | CAWSRESGQPQHF
NA | TRBJ1-1 | 12 | TRBV12-3/TRBV12-4 | NA | TGTGCCAGCAGACAGCAGAACACTGAAGCTTTCTTT | CASRQQNTEAFF
NA | TRBJ1-2 | 12 | TRBV6-5 | NA | TGTGCCAGCAGTACCTGGCCGTATGGCTACACCTTC | CASSTWPYGYTF
TRBD1 | TRBJ1-2 | 15 | TRBV9 | few | TGTGCCAGCAGCCCTGACAGGGCGCTTATCTATGGCTACACCTTC | CASSPDRALIYGYTF
NA | TRBJ2-3 | 14 | TRBV7-9 | NA | TGTGCCAGCAGCTTACGGGGTGGCACAGATACGCAGTATTTT | CASSLRGGTDTQYF
NA | TRBJ1-4 | 17 | TRBV4-1 | NA | TGCGCCAGCAGCCAAGATGGAAGGACAGCAACTAATGAAAAACTGTTTTTT | CASSQDGRTATNEKLFF
NA | TRBJ2-7 | 12 | TRBV3-1/TRBV3-2 | NA | TGTGCCAGCAGCCTCGGGTCCTACGAGCAGTACTTC | CASSLGSYEQYF
NA | TRBJ1-5 | 14 | TRBV19 | NA | TGTGCCAGTAGTATAAGGGGTAGCAATCAGCCCCAGCATTTT | CASSIRGSNQPQHF
NA | TRBJ2-7 | 14 | TRBV9 | NA | TGTGCCAGCAGCGTATCATCGCGGACCTACGAGCAGTACTTC | CASSVSSRTYEQYF
NA | TRBJ2-1 | 13 | TRBV11-2 | NA | TGTGCCAGCAGCTTAGTTAGGGGGAATGAGCAGTTCTTC | CASSLVRGNEQFF
TRBD2 | TRBJ2-1 | 16 | TRBV15 | few | TGTGCCACCAGCAGAGATCTAGCGGGAGTTTCCAATGAGCAGTTCTTC | CATSRDLAGVSNEQFF
NA | TRBJ2-4 | 15 | TRBV6-1 | NA | TGTGCCAGCAGTGAATCGGCGGGCGCCAAAAACATTCAGTACTTC | CASSESAGAKNIQYF
NA | TRBJ1-6 | 15 | TRBV9 | few | TGTGCCAGCAGCGTAGGTCAGGGTGGGAATTCACCCCTCCACTTT | CASSVGQGGNSPLHF
TRBD1 | TRBJ2-7 | 15 | TRBV19 | NA | TGTGCCAGTAGTCACCCTGGGACAGCTAGCTACGAGCAGTACTTC | CASSHPGTASYEQYF
TRBD2 | TRBJ2-7 | 14 | TRBV7-2 | NA | TGTGCCAGCAGGACGGACTCGGGAGGGGACGAGCAGTACTTC | CASRTDSGGDEQYF
TRBD2 | TRBJ2-1 | 14 | TRBV7-8 | NA | TGTGCCAGCAGCTTAGCGACGCGGGAGGGTGAGCAGTTCTTC | CASSLATREGEQFF
NA | TRBJ2-4 | 16 | TRBV28 | NA | TGTGCCAGCAGTGAGAGGTTAAAACTAGCCAAAAACATTCAGTACTTC | CASSERLKLAKNIQYF
NA | TRBJ2-7 | 15 | TRBV4-2 | NA | TGTGCCAGCAGCCAATCCCGGGGAGATACCTACGAGCAGTACTTC | CASSQSRGDTYEQYF
NA | TRBJ2-7 | 11 | TRBV20-1 | NA | TGCAGTGCTAGGACAGCCTACGAGCAGTACTTC | CSARTAYEQYF
NA | TRBJ2-7 | 15 | TRBV21-1 | NA | TGTGCCAGCACACCTAGAGGCAGGGGGTCCTACGAGCAGTACTTC | CASTPRGRGSYEQYF
TRBD1 | TRBJ1-5 | 14 | TRBV5-4 | NA | TGTGCCAGCAGCCAAGGACAGGGCAATCAGCCCCAGCATTTT | CASSQGQGNQPQHF
TRBD1 | TRBJ1-6 | 16 | TRBV6-6 | NA | TGTGCCAGCAGTCGACAGGGGATTGGGACTAATTCACCCCTCCACTTT | CASSRQGIGTNSPLHF
TRBD2 | TRBJ2-7 | 18 | TRBV13 | NA | TGTGCCAGCAGCGACACCGGGACTAGCGGGAGAATGCCCTACGAGCAGTACTTC | CASSDTGTSGRMPYEQYF
NA | TRBJ1-5 | 16 | TRBV2 | NA | TGTGCCAGCAGTGAAGCCGGGGGGGCCGGCAATCAGCCCCAGCATTTT | CASSEAGGAGNQPQHF
NA | TRBJ1-4 | 13 | TRBV6-2/TRBV6-3 | NA | TGTGCCAGCAGTTACCGGTCTAATGAAAAACTGTTTTTT | CASSYRSNEKLFF
NA | TRBJ2-1 | 16 | TRBV7-9 | NA | TGTGCCAGCAGCTTAGGTCTAGCAGTCGGTGAGGGTGAGCAGTTCTTC | CASSLGLAVGEGEQFF
NA | TRBJ2-3 | 14 | TRBV28 | NA | TGTGCCAGCACGGGCTGGGAGGACGGAGATACGCAGTATTTT | CASTGWEDGDTQYF
NA | TRBJ1-1 | 15 | TRBV3-1/TRBV3-2 | NA | TGTGCCAGCAGCCCGGGTATCTGGGGAGGGACTGAAGCTTTCTTT | CASSPGIWGGTEAFF
TRBD1 | TRBJ1-2 | 14 | TRBV28 | NA | TGTGCCAGCAGTCCCCCGGGACAGGGATGGGGCAAGACCTTC | CASSPPGQGWGKTF
NA | TRBJ1-6 | 15 | TRBV25-1 | NA | TGTGCCAGCAGTATACAGGGAGGGAATAATTCACCCCTCCACTTT | CASSIQGGNNSPLHF
TRBD1 | TRBJ2-3 | 15 | TRBV19 | once | TGTGCCAGTAGTATGGACAGGGCTCGCACAGATACGCAGTATTTT | CASSMDRARTDTQYF
TRBD1 | TRBJ1-6 | 13 | TRBV18 | NA | TGTGCCGGTACGACAGGGAGAGGTTCACCCCTCCACTTT | CAGTTGRGSPLHF
TRBD1 | TRBJ2-2 | 16 | TRBV27 | NA | TGTGCCAGCAGCTTGGACAGGGGGATGAACACCGGGGAGCTGTTTTTT | CASSLDRGMNTGELFF
NA | TRBJ1-1 | 12 | TRBV29-1 | NA | TGCAGCGCCTCCTTTGGGGCCACTGAAGCTTTCTTT | CSASFGATEAFF
NA | TRBJ1-4 | 14 | TRBV5-1 | NA | TGCGCCAGCAGCCTCCAAACTTCTAATGAAAAACTGTTTTTT | CASSLQTSNEKLFF
NA | TRBJ2-7 | 19 | TRBV28 | once | TGTGCCAGCAGTCGGGCCATTATTGACAGGTTCAGGTCTTGGTACGAGCAGTACTTC | CASSRAIIDRFRSWYEQYF
TRBD2 | TRBJ2-7 | 18 | TRBV10-3 | NA | TGTGCCATCAGTCCGGGACCGCAGCGGGAGGACCCCTCCTACGAGCAGTACTTC | CAISPGPQREDPSYEQYF
NA | TRBJ1-1 | 15 | TRBV7-2 | NA | TGTGCCAGCAGCTTATACAGCCCGAGGGACACTGAAGCTTTCTTT | CASSLYSPRDTEAFF
NA | TRBJ1-2 | 14 | TRBV27 | NA | TGTGCCAGCAGCTCGTCGCGGGCTAACTATGGCTACACCTTC | CASSSSRANYGYTF
TRBD1 | TRBJ1-5 | 17 | TRBV2 | few | TGTGCCAGCAGTGGGGGGACAGGCGCATATAGCAATCAGCCCCAGCATTTT | CASSGGTGAYSNQPQHF
TRBD1 | TRBJ2-6 | 19 | TRBV11-2 | few | TGTGCCAGCAGCTCGGATGGGACAGGGTCTAGCTCTGGGGCCAACGTCCTGACTTTC | CASSSDGTGSSSGANVLTF
NA | TRBJ1-4 | 14 | TRBV7-9 | NA | TGTGCCAGCAGCTTAGGGCAGAATCATGAAAAACTGTTTTTT | CASSLGQNHEKLFF
TRBD1 | TRBJ2-2 | 14 | TRBV7-3 | NA | TGTGCCAGCAGCGCGGGACAGGGCCCCGGGGAGCTGTTTTTT | CASSAGQGPGELFF
NA | TRBJ2-7 | 13 | TRBV6-5 | once | TGTGCCAGCAGCGTGGGACAAAACTACGAGCAGTACTTC | CASSVGQNYEQYF
NA | TRBJ2-2 | 16 | TRBV6-6 | NA | TGTGCCAGCAGTTACTCGATAAGGGGGAGTACCGGGGAGCTGTTTTTT | CASSYSIRGSTGELFF
TRBD2 | TRBJ2-5 | 16 | TRBV4-1 | once | TGCGCCAGCAGCCAATTGTGGCGGGAGGGACAAGAGACCCAGTACTTC | CASSQLWREGQETQYF